Sequencing of this T cell receptor (beta chain) was carried out in a study of beta chain features in type 1 diabetes. General observations from the study: Whether HLA type influences TCRB rearrangement remained unresolved here.

A single heparinised draw of approximately 100 mL on average was taken per donor. CD4+ naive, central memory, regulatory and stem cell-like memory cells were sorted via CD45RO/CCR7/CD25/CD127/CD95/CD27. The entirety of the isolated RNA underwent reverse transcription, so expressed TCRB transcripts were sequenced. Libraries were prepared by immunoSEQ multiplex PCR; TCRdb keeps only in-frame clonotypes and omits some of them. There are over 150,000 clones in the sample; roughly 8.1% occur only once, and around 0.65% lies in the top ten. This clone was observed a few times. The antigen is unknown. The CDR3 length is 14 residues. V lost 5 bases, J lost 6 bases, and 8 bases stayed unmatched. Germline values: CDR1 MDHEN, CDR2 SYDVKM.

The sample taken for sequencing was central memory CD4+ T cells from blood. The clonotype comes from a man aged 18 to 30 in good health. The chain couples TRBV28 to TRBJ1-2; 8 positions match TRBD1. The CDR3 DNA sequence: TGTGCCAGCAGTGGGGGACAGGTCAGGAATGGCTACACCTTC. It specifies CASSGGQVRNGYTF.